This entry lists 7 T cell receptor beta chains sequenced from one sample in a study of control samples from healthy donors and cancer patients. The table came from immunoSEQ multiplex PCR; TCRdb's copy has only in-frame clones and leaves some out. The sample has 100,000 to 150,000 clones; 80% to 95% are singletons. The sample was blood. These receptors were obtained from a man aged 18 to 29 in good health.

V and J are TRBV19 and TRBJ1-5, with TRBD1 as a possible D gene (6 bases). The CDR3 is made up of 15 amino acids. Germline V CDR1 and CDR2: LNHDA, SQIVND (reference sequence). V was cut by 5 bases and J by 8 bases, with 19 bases left in between. The CDR3 loop is CASSPWAGAEKPQHF. CDR3 bases: TGTGCCAGTAGTCCATGGGCAGGGGCTGAGAAGCCCCAGCATTTT. The complete variable domain, with remaining parts taken from reference TRBV19 and TRBJ1-5, reads DGGITQSPKYLFRKEGQNVTLSCEQNLNHDAMYWYRQDPGQGLRLIYYSQIVNDFQKGDIAEGYSVSREKKESFPLTVTSAQKNPTAFYLCASSPWAGAEKPQHFGDGTRLSIL.

This clone has only one observation. The rearrangement uses TRBV6-2 or TRBV6-3 and TRBJ2-7; a possible D gene is TRBD1 (6 bases). CDR3 length: 13 residues. Germline-derived CDR1 and CDR2 are MNHEY and SVGEGT. Trimming removed 2 bases at V and 2 bases at J, with 7 bases between. The CDR3 is CASSYRDTYEQYV. The CDR3 DNA sequence: TGTGCCAGCAGTTACCGGGACACCTACGAGCAGTACGTC.

The genes are TRBV13 and TRBJ2-1, with 9 bases aligning to TRBD2. CDR3 size: 15 residues. The V segment lost 5 bases and the J segment 6 bases; nucleotides outside the gene matches: 8. The germline gives CDR1 PRHDT, CDR2 FYEKMQ (reference sequence). CDR3 in amino acids: CASSPWTSDFNEQFF. As DNA, the CDR3 is TGTGCCAGCAGCCCCTGGACTAGCGACTTCAATGAGCAGTTCTTC.

V and J are TRBV9 and TRBJ2-7; D not resolved. Germline values: CDR1 SGDLS, CDR2 YYNGEE. This CDR3 has 13 residues. V was cut by 0 bases and J by 5 bases, with 9 bases left in between. The CDR3 sequence is CASSVGLAHEQYF. For the CDR3, the DNA is TGTGCCAGCAGCGTAGGTCTGGCCCACGAGCAGTACTTC. Full variable domain (remainder filled in from reference TRBV9 and TRBJ2-7): DSGVTQTPKHLITATGQRVTLRCSPRSGDLSVYWYQQSLDQGLQFLIQYYNGEERAKGNILERFSAQQFPDLHSELNLSSLELGDSALYFCASSVGLAHEQYFGPGTRLTVT.

This chain uses TRBV28 with TRBJ2-1, with TRBD2 matching 7 bases. This CDR3 spans 15 amino acids. V trimming: 2 bases; J trimming: 0 bases; junction bases outside the gene matches: 1. CDR1 is MDHEN and CDR2 is SYDVKM in the germline V gene. CDR3 coding DNA: TGTGCCAGCAGTTTAGGCGGGAGCTCCTACAATGAGCAGTTCTTC. Encoded protein: CASSLGGSSYNEQFF.

This chain joins TRBV11-2 and TRBJ2-3, with D maybe TRBD2 (5 bases). V was trimmed by 5 bases and J by 6 bases, leaving 12 bases between them. The CDR3 runs 13 residues. Germline lookup yields CDR1 SGHAT and CDR2 FQNNGV. As DNA, the CDR3 is TGTGCCAGCAGCCACGGATGGGAGGATACGCAGTATTTT. It is translated as CASSHGWEDTQYF.

CDR3 sequence (DNA): TGTGCCAGCAGCTTGGCCGTAATTCCCAGCAATCAGCCCCAGCATTTT. It specifies CASSLAVIPSNQPQHF. V gene TRBV5-4 combines with J gene TRBJ1-5; D unresolved. This CDR3 is 16 amino acids long. The V end lost 0 bases, the J end lost 1 base, and 11 bases lay between the germline ends. The germline V gene has CDR1 SGHNT and CDR2 YYREEE (reference sequence).